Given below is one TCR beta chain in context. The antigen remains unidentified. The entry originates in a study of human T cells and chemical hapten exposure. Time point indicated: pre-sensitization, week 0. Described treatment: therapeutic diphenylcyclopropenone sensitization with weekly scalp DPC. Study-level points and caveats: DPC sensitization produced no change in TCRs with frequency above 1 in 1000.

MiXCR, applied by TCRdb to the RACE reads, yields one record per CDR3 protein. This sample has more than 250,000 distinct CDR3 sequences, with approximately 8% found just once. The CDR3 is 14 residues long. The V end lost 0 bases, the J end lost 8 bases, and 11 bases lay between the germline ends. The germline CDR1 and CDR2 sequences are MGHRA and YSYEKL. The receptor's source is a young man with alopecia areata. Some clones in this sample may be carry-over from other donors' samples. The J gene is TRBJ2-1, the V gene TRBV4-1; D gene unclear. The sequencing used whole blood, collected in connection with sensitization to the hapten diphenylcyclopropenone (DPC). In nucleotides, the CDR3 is TGCGCCAGCAGCCAAGAGGGCTTACGGGATGAGCAGTTCTTC. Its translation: CASSQEGLRDEQFF.